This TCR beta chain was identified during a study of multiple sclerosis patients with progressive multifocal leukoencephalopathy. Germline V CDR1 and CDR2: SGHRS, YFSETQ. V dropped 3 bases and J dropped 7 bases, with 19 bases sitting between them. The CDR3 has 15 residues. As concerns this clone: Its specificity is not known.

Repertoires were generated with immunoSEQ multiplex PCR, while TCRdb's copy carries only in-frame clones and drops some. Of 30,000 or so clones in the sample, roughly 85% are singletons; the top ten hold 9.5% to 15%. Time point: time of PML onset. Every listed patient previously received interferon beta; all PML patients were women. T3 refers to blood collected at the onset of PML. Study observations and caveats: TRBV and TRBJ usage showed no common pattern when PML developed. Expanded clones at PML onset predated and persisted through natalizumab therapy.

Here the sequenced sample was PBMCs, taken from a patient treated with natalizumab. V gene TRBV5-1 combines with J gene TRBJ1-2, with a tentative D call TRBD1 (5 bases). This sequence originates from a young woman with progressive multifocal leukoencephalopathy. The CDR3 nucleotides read TGCGCCAGCAGCTACCTCCCGTCGGCAGGGTTTGGCTACACCTTC. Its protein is CASSYLPSAGFGYTF.